This section outlines one T cell receptor (beta chain) sequence together with its context. Via MiXCR, TCRdb re-called the PCR reads. The repertoire holds around 53,000 clones, roughly 20% seen once, with 3.5% to 4.5% in the top ten. This sample was taken from a study of metastatic and nonmetastatic thyroid tumors. No patient had received any treatment before thyroid surgery. CDR3 length equals 13 residues. The ends lost 5 bases at V and 8 bases at J; junction bases unmatched: 5. CDR1 SGHRS and CDR2 YFSETQ come from the germline V gene. The rearrangement joins TRBV5-1 to TRBJ2-2; TRBD2 matches at 8 bases. The TCR originated in a female donor with papillary thyroid cancer or a benign thyroid nodule (not recorded which). Some clones in this sample may be carry-over from other donors' samples. Sequencing used blood. CDR3 DNA sequence: TGCGCCAGCAGTGGGACTAGTTCTGGGGAGCTGTTTTTT. Translating gives CASSGTSSGELFF.